Listed here are 6 T cell receptor beta chains from one sample, sequenced in a study of cytomegalovirus exposure and HLA in healthy donors. The study ran its PCR with 60 Vbeta and 13 Jbeta primers. Only in-frame clones appear in the TCRdb table, and some are missing; sequencing was by immunoSEQ multiplex PCR. The top ten hold approximately 7.3% of the sample, which has 77,000 or so clones, around 75% seen once. Sequencing input: PBMCs. The source is a woman between 35 and 50 years old in good health and CMV-seronegative.

The chain carries TRBV29-1 and TRBJ2-3; 8 bases align to TRBD2. Trimming at V came to 6 bases and at J to 1 base, leaving 6 bases not matched to a gene. Germline loops: CDR1 SQVTM, CDR2 ANQGSEA. This CDR3 comprises 14 residues. CDR3 region: CSVPREGGTDTQYF. The CDR3 nucleotides are TGCAGCGTCCCACGGGAGGGAGGCACAGATACGCAGTATTTT.

V and J are TRBV19 and TRBJ1-5; no reliable D call. CDR3 size: 13 residues. The germline V gene has CDR1 LNHDA and CDR2 SQIVND (reference sequence). V was trimmed by 7 bases and J by 6 bases, leaving 13 bases between them. The CDR3 region is CASKRIGFQPQHF. CDR3 sequence (DNA): TGTGCCAGTAAGCGAATCGGGTTTCAGCCCCAGCATTTT.

The chain joins TRBV21-1 to TRBJ1-2; the D call TRBD1 from the table was never checked on the DNA. TRBV21-1 is marked as a pseudogene. The CDR3 spans 15 residues. In DNA form, the CDR3 reads TGTGCCAGCAGCAGGGACAGGTTCGAGGGCTATGGCTACACCTTC. Its translation is CASSRDRFEGYGYTF.

This chain joins TRBV2 and TRBJ2-1; D remains unclear. Germline CDR1 SNHLY, CDR2 FYNNEI. With 5 bases removed from V and 2 bases from J, the gap between germline ends came to 7 bases. CDR3 length: 13 amino acids. The CDR3 region has the DNA TGTGCCAGCAGTTCAACTACCTACAATGAGCAGTTCTTC. Protein product: CASSSTTYNEQFF.

The chain recombines TRBV18 with TRBJ1-3; 8 bases agree with TRBD1. The junction had 5 bases not matched to a gene; V was cut back by 3 bases and J by 4 bases. The CDR3 covers 15 residues. Germline V CDR1 and CDR2: KGHSH, LQKENI. DNA for the CDR3: TGTGCCAGCTCACCCGAGACAGGGGAAGGAAACACCATATATTTT. This gives the protein CASSPETGEGNTIYF.

This chain links TRBV5-1 with TRBJ1-4, with a possible D match to TRBD1 (6 bases). Deletions cut 2 bases from V and 4 bases from J, with 12 bases between. The germline V gene encodes CDR1 SGHRS and CDR2 YFSETQ. CDR3 length: 15 residues. CDR3 residues: CASSLQGGSNEKLFF. The DNA of the CDR3 is TGCGCCAGCAGCTTACAGGGAGGGAGTAATGAAAAACTGTTTTTT.